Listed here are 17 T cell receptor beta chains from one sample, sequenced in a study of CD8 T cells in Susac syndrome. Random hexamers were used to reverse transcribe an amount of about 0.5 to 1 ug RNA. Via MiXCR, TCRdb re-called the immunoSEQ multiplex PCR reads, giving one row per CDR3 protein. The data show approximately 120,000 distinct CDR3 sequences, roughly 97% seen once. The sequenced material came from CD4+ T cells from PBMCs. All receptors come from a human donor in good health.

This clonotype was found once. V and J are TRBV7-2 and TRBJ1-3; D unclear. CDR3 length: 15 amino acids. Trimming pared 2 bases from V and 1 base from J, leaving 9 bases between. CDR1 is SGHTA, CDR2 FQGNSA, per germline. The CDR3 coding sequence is TGTGCCAGCAGCTTATCTGGGGTTTCTGGAAACACCATATATTTT. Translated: CASSLSGVSGNTIYF.

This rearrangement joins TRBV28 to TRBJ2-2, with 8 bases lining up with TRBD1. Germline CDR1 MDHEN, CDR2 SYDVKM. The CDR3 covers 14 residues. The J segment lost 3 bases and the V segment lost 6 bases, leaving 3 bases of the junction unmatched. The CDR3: CASRTGAYTGELFF. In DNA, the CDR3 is TGTGCCAGCAGGACAGGGGCCTACACCGGGGAGCTGTTTTTT.

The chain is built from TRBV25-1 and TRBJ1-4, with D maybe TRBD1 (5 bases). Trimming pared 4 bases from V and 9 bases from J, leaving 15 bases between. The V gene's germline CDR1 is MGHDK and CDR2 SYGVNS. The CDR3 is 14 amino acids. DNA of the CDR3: TGTGCCAGCAGTGTCGGGGGAGCGAGGAAAAAACTGTTTTTT. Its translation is CASSVGGARKKLFF. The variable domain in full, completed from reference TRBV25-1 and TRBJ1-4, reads EADIYQTPRYLVIGTGKKITLECSQTMGHDKMYWYQQDPGMELHLIHYSYGVNSTEKGDLSSESTVSRIRTEHFPLTLESARPSHTSQYLCASSVGGARKKLFFGSGTQLSVL.

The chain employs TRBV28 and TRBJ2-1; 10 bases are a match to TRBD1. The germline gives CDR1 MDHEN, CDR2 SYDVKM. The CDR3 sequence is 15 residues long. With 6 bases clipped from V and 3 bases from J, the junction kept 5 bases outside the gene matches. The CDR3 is CASRPTGGFYNEQFF. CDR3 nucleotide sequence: TGTGCCAGCAGACCGACAGGGGGCTTCTACAATGAGCAGTTCTTC.

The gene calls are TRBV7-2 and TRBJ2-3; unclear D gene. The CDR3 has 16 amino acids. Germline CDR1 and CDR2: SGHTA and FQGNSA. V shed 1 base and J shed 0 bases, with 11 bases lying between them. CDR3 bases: TGTGCCAGCAGCTTAGGCGGACCCTCTAGCACAGATACGCAGTATTTT. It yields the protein CASSLGGPSSTDTQYF.

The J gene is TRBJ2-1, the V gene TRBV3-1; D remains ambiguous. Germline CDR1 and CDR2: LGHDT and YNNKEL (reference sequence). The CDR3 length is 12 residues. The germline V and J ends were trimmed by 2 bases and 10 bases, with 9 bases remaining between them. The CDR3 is CASSQTPKEQFF. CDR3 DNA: TGTGCCAGCAGCCAAACCCCCAAAGAGCAGTTCTTC.

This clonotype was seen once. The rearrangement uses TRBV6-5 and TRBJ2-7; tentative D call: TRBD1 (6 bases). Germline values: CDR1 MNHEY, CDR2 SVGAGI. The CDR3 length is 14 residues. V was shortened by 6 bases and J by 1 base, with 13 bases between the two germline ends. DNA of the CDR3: TGTGCCAGCAGATGGGACACACGTTCCTACGAGCAGTACTTC. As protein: CASRWDTRSYEQYF.

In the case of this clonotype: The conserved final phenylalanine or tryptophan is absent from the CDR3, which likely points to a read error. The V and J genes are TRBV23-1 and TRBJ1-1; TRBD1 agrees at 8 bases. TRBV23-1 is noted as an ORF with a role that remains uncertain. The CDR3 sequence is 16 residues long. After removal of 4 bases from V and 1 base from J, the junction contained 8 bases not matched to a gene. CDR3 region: CASSPNGDRGNTEAFS. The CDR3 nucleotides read TGCGCCAGCAGTCCCAACGGCGACAGGGGGAACACTGAAGCTTTCTCT.

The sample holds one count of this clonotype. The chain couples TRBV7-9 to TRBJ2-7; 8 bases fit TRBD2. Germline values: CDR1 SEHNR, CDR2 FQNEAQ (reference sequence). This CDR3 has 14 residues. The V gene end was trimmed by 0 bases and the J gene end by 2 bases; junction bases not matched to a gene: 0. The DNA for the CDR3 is TGTGCCAGCAGCTTAGCAGCGGGGGCCTACGAGCAGTACTTC. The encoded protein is CASSLAAGAYEQYF.

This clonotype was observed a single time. In nucleotides, the CDR3 is TGTGCCAGCAGCCCCGGACAGGCATTAGAGACCCAGTACTTC. It is translated as CASSPGQALETQYF. The chain links TRBV7-8 to TRBJ2-5, with 7 bases lining up with TRBD1. Germline CDR1 and CDR2: SGHVS and FQNEAQ. The CDR3 sequence is 14 residues long. V gave up 5 bases and J gave up 4 bases; unmatched junction bases: 7.

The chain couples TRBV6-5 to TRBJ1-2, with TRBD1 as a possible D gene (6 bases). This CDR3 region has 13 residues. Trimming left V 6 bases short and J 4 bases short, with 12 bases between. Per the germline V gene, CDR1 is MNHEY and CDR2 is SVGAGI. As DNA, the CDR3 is TGTGCCAGCAGGCGCGAAGGGGGCTATGGCTACACCTTC. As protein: CASRREGGYGYTF.

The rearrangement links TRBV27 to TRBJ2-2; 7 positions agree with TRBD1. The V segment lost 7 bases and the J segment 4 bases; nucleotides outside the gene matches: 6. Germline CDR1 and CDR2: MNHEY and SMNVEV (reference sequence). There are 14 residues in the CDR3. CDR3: CASTLDRLTGELFF. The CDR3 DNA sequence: TGTGCCAGCACCCTGGACAGGCTCACCGGGGAGCTGTTTTTT.

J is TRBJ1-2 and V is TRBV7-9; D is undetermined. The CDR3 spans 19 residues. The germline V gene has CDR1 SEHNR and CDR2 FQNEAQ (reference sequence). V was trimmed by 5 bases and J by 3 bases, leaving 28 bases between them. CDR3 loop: CASSPRAPGPFDTYYGYTF. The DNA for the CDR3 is TGTGCCAGCAGCCCACGCGCCCCTGGTCCTTTCGACACGTACTATGGCTACACCTTC.

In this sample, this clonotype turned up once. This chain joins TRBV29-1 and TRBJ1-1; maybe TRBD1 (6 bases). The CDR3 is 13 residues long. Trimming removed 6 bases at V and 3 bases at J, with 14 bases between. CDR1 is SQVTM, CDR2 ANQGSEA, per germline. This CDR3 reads CSVKNGQYTEAFF. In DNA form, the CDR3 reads TGCAGCGTCAAAAACGGACAGTACACTGAAGCTTTCTTT.

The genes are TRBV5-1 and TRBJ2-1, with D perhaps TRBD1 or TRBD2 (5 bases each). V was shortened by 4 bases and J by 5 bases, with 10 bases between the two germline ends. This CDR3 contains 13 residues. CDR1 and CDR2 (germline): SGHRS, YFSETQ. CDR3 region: CASSPGPDNEQFF. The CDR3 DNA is TGCGCCAGCAGCCCGGGGCCAGACAATGAGCAGTTCTTC.

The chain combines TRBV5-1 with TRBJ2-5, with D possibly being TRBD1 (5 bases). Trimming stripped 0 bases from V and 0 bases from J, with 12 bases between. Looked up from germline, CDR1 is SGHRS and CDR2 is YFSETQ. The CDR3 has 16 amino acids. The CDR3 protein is CASSLGASGYQETQYF. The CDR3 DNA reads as TGCGCCAGCAGCTTGGGCGCGTCAGGGTACCAAGAGACCCAGTACTTC. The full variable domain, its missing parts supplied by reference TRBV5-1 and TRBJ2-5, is KAGVTQTPRYLIKTRGQQVTLSCSPISGHRSVSWYQQTPGQGLQFLFEYFSETQRNKGNFPGRFSGRQFSNSRSEMNVSTLELGDSALYLCASSLGASGYQETQYFGPGTRLLVL.

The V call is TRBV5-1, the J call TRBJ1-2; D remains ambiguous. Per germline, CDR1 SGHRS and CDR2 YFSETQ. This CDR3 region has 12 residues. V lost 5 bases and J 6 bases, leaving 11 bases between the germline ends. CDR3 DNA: TGCGCCAGCAGATGGACCGACGATGGCTACACCTTC. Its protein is CASRWTDDGYTF.